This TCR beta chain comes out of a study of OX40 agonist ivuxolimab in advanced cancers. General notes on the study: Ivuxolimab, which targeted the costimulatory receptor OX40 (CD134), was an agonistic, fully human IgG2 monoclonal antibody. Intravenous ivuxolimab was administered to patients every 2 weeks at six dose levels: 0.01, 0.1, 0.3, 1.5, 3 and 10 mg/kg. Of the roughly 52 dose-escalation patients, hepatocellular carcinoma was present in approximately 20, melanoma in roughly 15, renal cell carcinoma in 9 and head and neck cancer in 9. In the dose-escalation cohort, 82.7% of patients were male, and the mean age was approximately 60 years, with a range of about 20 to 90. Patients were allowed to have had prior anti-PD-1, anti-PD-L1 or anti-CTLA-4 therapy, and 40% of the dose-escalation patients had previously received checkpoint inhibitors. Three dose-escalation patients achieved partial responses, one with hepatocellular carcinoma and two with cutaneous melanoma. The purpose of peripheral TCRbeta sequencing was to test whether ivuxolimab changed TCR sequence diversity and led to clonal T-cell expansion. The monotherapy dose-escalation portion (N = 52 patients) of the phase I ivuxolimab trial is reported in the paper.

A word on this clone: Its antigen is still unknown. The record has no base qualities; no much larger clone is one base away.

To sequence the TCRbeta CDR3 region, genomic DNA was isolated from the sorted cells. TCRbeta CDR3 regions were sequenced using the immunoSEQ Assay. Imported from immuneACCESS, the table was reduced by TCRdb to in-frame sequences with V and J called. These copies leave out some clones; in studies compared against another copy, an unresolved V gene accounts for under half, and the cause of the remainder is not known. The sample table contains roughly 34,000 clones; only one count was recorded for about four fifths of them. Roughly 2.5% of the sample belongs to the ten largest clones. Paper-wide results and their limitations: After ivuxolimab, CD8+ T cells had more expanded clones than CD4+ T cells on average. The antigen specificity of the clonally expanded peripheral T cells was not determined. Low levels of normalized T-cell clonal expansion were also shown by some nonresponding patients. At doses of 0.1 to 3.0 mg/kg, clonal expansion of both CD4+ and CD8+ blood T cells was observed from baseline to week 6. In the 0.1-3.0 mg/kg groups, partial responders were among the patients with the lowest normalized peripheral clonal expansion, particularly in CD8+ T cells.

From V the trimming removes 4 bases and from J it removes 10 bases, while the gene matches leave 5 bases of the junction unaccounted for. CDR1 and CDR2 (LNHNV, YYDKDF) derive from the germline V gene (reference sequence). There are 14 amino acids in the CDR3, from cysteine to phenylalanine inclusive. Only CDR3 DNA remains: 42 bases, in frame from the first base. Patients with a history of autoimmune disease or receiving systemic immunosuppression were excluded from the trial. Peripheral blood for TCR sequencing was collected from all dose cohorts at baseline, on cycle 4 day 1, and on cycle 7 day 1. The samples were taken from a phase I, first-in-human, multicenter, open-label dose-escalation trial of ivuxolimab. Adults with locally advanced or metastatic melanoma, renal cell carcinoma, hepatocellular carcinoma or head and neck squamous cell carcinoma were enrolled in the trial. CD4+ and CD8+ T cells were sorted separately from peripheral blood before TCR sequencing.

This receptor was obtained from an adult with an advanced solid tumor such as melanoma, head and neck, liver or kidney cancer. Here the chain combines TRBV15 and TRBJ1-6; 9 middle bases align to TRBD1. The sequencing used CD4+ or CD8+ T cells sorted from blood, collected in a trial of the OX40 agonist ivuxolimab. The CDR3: CATSTRDRVSPLHF. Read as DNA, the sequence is TGTGCCACCAGCACCCGGGACAGGGTATCACCCCTCCACTTT.